The 15 T cell receptor beta chains listed next were all sequenced from one sample in a study of CD8+CD57+ T cells in acquired aplastic anemia. Genomic DNA, the template, was used for profiling of the TCR beta VDJ and CDR3. One entry per CDR3 protein results from TCRdb running MiXCR on the reads. The top ten hold 1.1% of the sample, which has approximately 160,000 distinct CDR3 sequences, 35% to 55% seen once. Specimen: sorted CD4+, CD8+, or CD8+CD57+ T cells (not recorded which) from PBMCs. These receptors were collected from a human donor in good health.

This clonotype occurred many times. The rearrangement joins TRBV29-1 to TRBJ2-5; weak D call: TRBD2 (5 bases). CDR3 length: 11 amino acids. Germline V CDR1 and CDR2: SQVTM, ANQGSEA. V shed 6 bases and J shed 10 bases, with 15 bases lying between them. CDR3 DNA sequence: TGCAGCGTGTCTTTTCTCGGGATCCAGTACTTC. As protein: CSVSFLGIQYF.

The chain couples TRBV24-1 to TRBJ2-6, with no clear D. In germline, CDR1 is KGHDR, CDR2 SFDVKD. V lost 3 bases and J 3 bases, leaving 8 bases between the germline ends. This CDR3 spans 15 amino acids. The CDR3 nucleotides are TGTGCCACCAGTGATCGAGGCGGTGGGGCCAACGTCCTGACTTTC. This translates into CATSDRGGGANVLTF.

This clonotype was counted ten times or more. The chain couples TRBV7-9 to TRBJ1-5; TRBD1 aligns across 8 bases. After removal of 5 bases from V and 6 bases from J, the junction contained 9 bases not matched to a gene. CDR1 is SEHNR, CDR2 FQNEAQ, per germline (reference sequence). The CDR3 has 15 residues. CDR3 DNA: TGTGCCAGCAGCCCCTCTCAGGGGGCAATTCAGCCCCAGCATTTT. Amino acid sequence: CASSPSQGAIQPQHF.

This clonotype was counted once. V is TRBV5-1 and J is TRBJ2-7, with 7 bases that match TRBD1. Per the germline V gene, CDR1 is SGHRS and CDR2 is YFSETQ. This CDR3 has 16 amino acids. V gave up 4 bases and J gave up 2 bases; unmatched junction bases: 12. The CDR3 loop is CASSGSTGSSAYEQYF. Here the CDR3 DNA reads TGCGCCAGCAGCGGCTCGACAGGGTCCTCCGCCTACGAGCAGTACTTC.

This clonotype came up many times. The chain combines TRBV6-1 with TRBJ2-7; D is undetermined. Germline CDR1 reads MNHNS; CDR2 reads SASEGT. The CDR3 has 17 residues. Trimming removed 1 base from V and 0 bases from J, with 16 bases in between. The CDR3 DNA reads TGTGCCAGCAGTGAAGGCAAATCGCGGCATGGCTCCTACGAGCAGTACTTC. This sequence encodes CASSEGKSRHGSYEQYF.

This chain uses TRBV10-3 with TRBJ2-1, with D possibly being TRBD2 (5 bases). The CDR3 runs 14 residues. The germline gives CDR1 ENHRY, CDR2 SYGVKD. V lost 3 bases and J lost 9, with 15 bases in between. CDR3 residues: CAISDEGTGGEQFF. The CDR3 DNA sequence: TGTGCCATCAGTGACGAGGGCACGGGCGGTGAGCAGTTCTTC.

The chain carries TRBV29-1 and TRBJ2-3, with TRBD1 matching 7 bases. CDR1 and CDR2 from the germline V gene are SQVTM and ANQGSEA. The CDR3 spans 12 residues. V was pared by 2 bases and J by 9 bases, with 5 bases of the junction left unmatched. CDR3 amino acids: CSVERTGQTQYF. CDR3 nucleotides: TGCAGCGTTGAAAGGACAGGACAAACGCAGTATTTT.

Of note for this clonotype: A much larger clone differs by one base, so this may be a read error. The rearrangement links TRBV18 to TRBJ2-5; D call uncertain. Germline CDR1 KGHSH, CDR2 LQKENI. The CDR3 is 11 residues long. The CDR3 region has the DNA TGTGCCAGCTCACCGAAAGAGACCCAGTGCTTC. Translation: CASSPKETQCF.

There are a few counts of this clonotype. The chain employs TRBV15 and TRBJ2-1, with 11 bases identical to TRBD2. Trimming removed 4 bases from V and 3 bases from J; junction bases left unmatched: 2. The CDR3 covers 15 residues. The germline gives CDR1 LNHNV, CDR2 YYDKDF (reference sequence). The CDR3 sequence is CATSTTSGIYNEQFF. In nucleotides, the CDR3 is TGTGCCACCAGCACGACTAGCGGGATCTACAATGAGCAGTTCTTC.

This clonotype was counted a single time. The chain is built from TRBV13 and TRBJ2-3, with D possibly matching TRBD2 (6 bases). Germline-derived CDR1 and CDR2 are PRHDT and FYEKMQ (reference sequence). The germline V and J ends were trimmed by 0 bases and 0 bases, with 10 bases remaining between them. The CDR3 is 16 amino acids. The CDR3 reads CASSLGGGTSTDTQYF. CDR3 nucleotides: TGTGCCAGCAGCTTAGGTGGAGGGACTAGCACAGATACGCAGTATTTT. The variable domain in full, with the rest retrieved from reference TRBV13 and TRBJ2-3, is AAGVIQSPRHLIKEKRETATLKCYPIPRHDTVYWYQQGPGQDPQFLISFYEKMQSDKGSIPDRFSAQQFSDYHSELNMSSLELGDSALYFCASSLGGGTSTDTQYFGPGTRLTVL.

This clonotype was found a few times. The CDR3, as DNA: TGTGCCAGCAGTGAGCGGGGACAGGGAAGCGATGAGCAGTTCTTC. It codes for CASSERGQGSDEQFF. The V call is TRBV6-4, the J call TRBJ2-1; 9 bases align to TRBD1. Germline V gene sequence: CDR1 MRHNA, CDR2 SNTAGT. This CDR3 region has 15 residues. V lost 3 bases and J lost 8; bases outside the gene matches: 8.

The chain couples TRBV7-8 to TRBJ2-7; D remains ambiguous. CDR1 is SGHVS and CDR2 is FQNEAQ in the germline V gene. The CDR3 contains 11 residues. The ends were cut back, 5 bases at V and 7 bases at J, with 9 bases in the middle. The CDR3 DNA is TGTGCCAGCAGCCTACAGAGGGAGCAGTACTTC. This gives the protein CASSLQREQYF.

This clonotype appeared many times. The genes are TRBV12-3 or TRBV12-4 and TRBJ1-3; the match to TRBD1 covers 7 bases. Trimming removed 7 bases from V and 0 bases from J; junction bases left unmatched: 6. This CDR3 has 15 residues. The CDR3 nucleotides are TGTGCCAGCAAAGGGGACAGCTTCTCTGGAAACACCATATATTTT. Amino acid sequence: CASKGDSFSGNTIYF.

CDR3 nucleotides: TGTGCCAGCAGCTTAAAGGGACTAGCGGGGGGCAGCTCCTACAATGAGCAGTTCTTC. This sequence encodes CASSLKGLAGGSSYNEQFF. The chain combines TRBV7-3 with TRBJ2-1; 15 bases are shared with TRBD2. Germline V lookup: CDR1 SGHTA, CDR2 FQGTGA. V dropped 1 base and J dropped 0; count of bases not matched to a gene: 4. The CDR3 extends over 19 amino acids.

The J gene is TRBJ2-7, the V gene TRBV25-1; D call uncertain. The length of the CDR3 is 15 residues. The germline CDR1 and CDR2 sequences are MGHDK and SYGVNS. Trimming cost V 1 base and J 7 bases, with 17 bases left between them. CDR3: CASSESRTGLEEQYF. The CDR3 DNA follows: TGTGCCAGCAGTGAATCAAGGACGGGCCTGGAAGAGCAGTACTTC.